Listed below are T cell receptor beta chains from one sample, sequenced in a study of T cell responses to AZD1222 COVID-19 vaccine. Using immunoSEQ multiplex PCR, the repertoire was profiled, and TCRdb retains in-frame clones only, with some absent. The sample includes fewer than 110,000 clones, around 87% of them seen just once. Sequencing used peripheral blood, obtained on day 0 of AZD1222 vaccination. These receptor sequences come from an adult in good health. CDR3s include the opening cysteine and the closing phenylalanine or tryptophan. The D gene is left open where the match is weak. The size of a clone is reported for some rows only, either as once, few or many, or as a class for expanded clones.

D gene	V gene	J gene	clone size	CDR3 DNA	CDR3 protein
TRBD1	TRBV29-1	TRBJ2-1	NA	TGCAGCGCCGACAGGGGGCGTGGCAATGAGCAGTTCTTC	CSADRGRGNEQFF
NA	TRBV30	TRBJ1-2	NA	TGTGCCTGGACGGGGGTCTTTTATGGCTACACCTTC	CAWTGVFYGYTF
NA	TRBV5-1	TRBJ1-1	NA	TGCGCCAGCAGCATTGGGGTGGCCACTGAAGCTTTCTTT	CASSIGVATEAFF
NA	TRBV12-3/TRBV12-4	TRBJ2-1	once	TGTGCCAGCAGTTTCGACCGCTATGAGCAGTTCTTC	CASSFDRYEQFF
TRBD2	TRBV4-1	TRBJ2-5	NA	TGCGCTTCCGGACTAGCGGTTCGGGAGACCCAGTACTTC	CASGLAVRETQYF
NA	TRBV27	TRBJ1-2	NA	TGTGCCAGCAGTTTCTTGGGGGACTATGGCTACACCTTC	CASSFLGDYGYTF
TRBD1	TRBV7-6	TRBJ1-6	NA	TGTGCCAGCAGCTCAGGGGGCTCAGGCTCACCCCTCCACTTT	CASSSGGSGSPLHF
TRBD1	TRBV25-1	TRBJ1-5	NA	TGTGCCAGCAAGCGGGACAGGGGGTCTGTGAGCAATCAGCCCCAGCATTTT	CASKRDRGSVSNQPQHF
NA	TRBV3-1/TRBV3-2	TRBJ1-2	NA	TGTGCCAGCAGCCAAGCGACCAGGGGTGCCCACTATGGCTACACCTTC	CASSQATRGAHYGYTF
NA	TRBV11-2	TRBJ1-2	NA	TGTGCCAGCAGCTTAGTTAGAGGTGTGAATGGCTACACCTTC	CASSLVRGVNGYTF
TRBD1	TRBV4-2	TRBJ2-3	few	TGTGCCAGCAGCCATCACAGGGGGCCGGGCACAGATACGCAGTATTTT	CASSHHRGPGTDTQYF
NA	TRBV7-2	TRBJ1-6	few	TGTGCCAGCAGCCTACAGGGCTTTGGGTTGAGGTCACCCCTCCACTTT	CASSLQGFGLRSPLHF
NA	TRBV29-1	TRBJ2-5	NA	TGCAGCGTTGAGGCGGAGACCCAGTACTTC	CSVEAETQYF
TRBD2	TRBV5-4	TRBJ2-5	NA	TGTGCCAGCAGCTGGGTTTCGGGACTACCACAAGAGACCCAGTACTTC	CASSWVSGLPQETQYF
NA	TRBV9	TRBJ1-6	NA	TGTGCCAGCAGCCGCGACAGTTCACCCCTCCACTTT	CASSRDSSPLHF
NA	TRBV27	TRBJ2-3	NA	TGTGCCAGCAGTCCCTTCGGGGATACGCAGTATTTT	CASSPFGDTQYF
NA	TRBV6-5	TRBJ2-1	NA	TGTGCCAGCAGCACCCCGGACAGATCTTACAATGAGCAGTTCTTC	CASSTPDRSYNEQFF
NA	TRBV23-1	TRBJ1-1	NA	TGCGCCAGCAGTCGTCCCCCATGGGAAGCTTTCTTT	CASSRPPWEAFF
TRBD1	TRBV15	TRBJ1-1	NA	TGTGCCACCAGCAGATCGGGGGCCGGGACAGGGAACACTGAAGCTTTCTTT	CATSRSGAGTGNTEAFF
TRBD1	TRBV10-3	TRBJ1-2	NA	TGTGCCATCAGTAAGGCCCAGGGGTCGACAGGGAGGTTCTATGGCTACACCTTC	CAISKAQGSTGRFYGYTF
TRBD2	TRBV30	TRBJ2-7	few	TGTGCCTGGAGTGCGCTAGCGGGAGGTAGCCCCTACGAGCAGTACTTC	CAWSALAGGSPYEQYF
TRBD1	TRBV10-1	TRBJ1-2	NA	TGCGCCACCCAACAGGGGGAGGGTGGCTACACCTTC	CATQQGEGGYTF
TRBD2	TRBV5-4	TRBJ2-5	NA	TGTGCCAGCAGCACTAGCGGGTCAGAGACCCAGTACTTC	CASSTSGSETQYF
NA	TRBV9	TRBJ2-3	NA	TGTGCCAGCAGCGTAGCCCTGGACAACACAGATACGCAGTATTTT	CASSVALDNTDTQYF
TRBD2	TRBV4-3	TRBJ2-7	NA	TGCGCCAGCAGCCCGGGGCCTAGCGGGGGCTTATACGAGCAGTACTTC	CASSPGPSGGLYEQYF
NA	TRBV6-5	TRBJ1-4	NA	TGTGCCAGCAGGCGGACCGTCGACTTGGCTTTT	CASRRTVDLAF
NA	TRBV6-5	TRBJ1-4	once	TGTGCCAGCAGTTACGGCAGCAATAATGAAAAACTGTTTTTT	CASSYGSNNEKLFF
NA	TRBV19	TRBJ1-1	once	TGTGCCAGTAGTACCACCGGGACGGAAAACACTGAAGCTTTCTTT	CASSTTGTENTEAFF
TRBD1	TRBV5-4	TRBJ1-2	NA	TGTGCCAGCAAACTGCAACAGGGGGCGTATGGCTACACCTTC	CASKLQQGAYGYTF
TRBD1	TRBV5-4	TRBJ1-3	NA	TGTGCCAGCAGCTGGGGGACAGGGGGGCTTGGAAACACCATATATTTT	CASSWGTGGLGNTIYF
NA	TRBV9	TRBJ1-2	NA	TGTGCCAGCAGCGTAGATCCAGGGTTGAACTATGGCTACACCTTC	CASSVDPGLNYGYTF
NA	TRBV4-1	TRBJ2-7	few	TGCGCCAGCAGCCAACCCCAATCTGGATGGAGGACCTACGAGCAGTACTTC	CASSQPQSGWRTYEQYF
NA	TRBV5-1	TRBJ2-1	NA	TGCGCCAGCAGCTTGGACTACTCTTCCTACAATGAGCAGTTCTTC	CASSLDYSSYNEQFF
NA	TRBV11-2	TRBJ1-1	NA	TGTGCCAGCAGCTTAGATCAGCTTAGGCGGGAAGCTTTCTTT	CASSLDQLRREAFF
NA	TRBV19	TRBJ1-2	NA	TGTGCCAGTAGTATGCCAGGGCGGAGGTATGGCTACACCTTC	CASSMPGRRYGYTF
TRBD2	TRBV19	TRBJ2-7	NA	TGTGCCAGTAGTATTGGGCTAGCGGGAGTCTACGAGCAGTACTTC	CASSIGLAGVYEQYF
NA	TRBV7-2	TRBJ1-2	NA	TGTGCCAGCAGCTTAACGGGGGCGCGGGGCTACACCTTC	CASSLTGARGYTF
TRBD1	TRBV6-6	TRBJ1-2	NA	TGTGCCAGCAGTTACCCCCAACAGGGGGTTAACTATGGCTACACCTTC	CASSYPQQGVNYGYTF
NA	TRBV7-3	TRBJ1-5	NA	TGTGCCAGCAGCCCCCAGGGAGGGGTCAATCAGCCCCAGCATTTT	CASSPQGGVNQPQHF
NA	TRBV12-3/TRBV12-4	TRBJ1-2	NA	TGTGCCAGCAGTACTACAGGGACCTATGGCTACACCTTC	CASSTTGTYGYTF
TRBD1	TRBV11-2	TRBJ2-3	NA	TGTGCCAGCAGCTTAGACAGCGACAGGGGGCGAAGAGATACGCAGTATTTT	CASSLDSDRGRRDTQYF
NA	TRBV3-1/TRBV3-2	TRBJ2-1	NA	TGTGCCAGCAGCCAGGGCCGGGGGAATGAGCAGTTCTTC	CASSQGRGNEQFF
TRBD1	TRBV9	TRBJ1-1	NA	TGTGCCAGCAGCGTTACAGGGACAGGCCAAGCTTTCTTT	CASSVTGTGQAFF
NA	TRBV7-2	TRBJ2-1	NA	TGTGCCAGCAGCTTAGTGACAAATGAGCAGTTCTTC	CASSLVTNEQFF
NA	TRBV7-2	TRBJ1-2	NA	TGTGCCAGCAGCTTAGCGCTCGGGGGGAACTATGGCTACACCTTC	CASSLALGGNYGYTF
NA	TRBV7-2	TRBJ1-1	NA	TGTGCCAGCAGCCATGGACCGAACACTGAAGCTTTCTTT	CASSHGPNTEAFF
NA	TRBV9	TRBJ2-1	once	TGTGCCAGCGGGGCGCAGTTGAATGAGCAGTTCTTC	CASGAQLNEQFF
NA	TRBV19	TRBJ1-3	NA	TGTGCCAGTAGGAGGGATACGGGAAACACCATATATTTT	CASRRDTGNTIYF
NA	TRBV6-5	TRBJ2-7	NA	TGTGCCAGCAGCCCCGAGGGAGCCGGCTACGAGCAGTACTTC	CASSPEGAGYEQYF
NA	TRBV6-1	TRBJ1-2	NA	TGTGCCAGCAGTGATTTGTTTGGCTACACCTTC	CASSDLFGYTF
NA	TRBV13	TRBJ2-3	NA	TGTGCCAGCAGCTTAGACCCCCGGGACGCCCGAGGTACAGATACGCAGTATTTT	CASSLDPRDARGTDTQYF
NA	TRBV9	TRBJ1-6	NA	TGTGCCAGCAGCCCCGTCGGTAATTCACCCCTCCACTTT	CASSPVGNSPLHF
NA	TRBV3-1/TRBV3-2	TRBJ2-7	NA	TGTGCCAGCAGCCAAACGACGTGTTTTTCCCCCTACGAGCAGTACTTC	CASSQTTCFSPYEQYF
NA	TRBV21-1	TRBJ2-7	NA	TGTGCCAGCAGCAAAGAGATTAGTTCTGAGACAGGGATGGACGAGCAGTACTTC	CASSKEISSETGMDEQYF
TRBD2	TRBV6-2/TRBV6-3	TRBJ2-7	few	TGTGCCAGCAGTCCACTCGGGACTAGCGGGAGAAACGAGCAGTACTTC	CASSPLGTSGRNEQYF
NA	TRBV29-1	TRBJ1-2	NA	TGCAGCGTTGAAAGGGGAGCGGATGGCTACACCTTC	CSVERGADGYTF